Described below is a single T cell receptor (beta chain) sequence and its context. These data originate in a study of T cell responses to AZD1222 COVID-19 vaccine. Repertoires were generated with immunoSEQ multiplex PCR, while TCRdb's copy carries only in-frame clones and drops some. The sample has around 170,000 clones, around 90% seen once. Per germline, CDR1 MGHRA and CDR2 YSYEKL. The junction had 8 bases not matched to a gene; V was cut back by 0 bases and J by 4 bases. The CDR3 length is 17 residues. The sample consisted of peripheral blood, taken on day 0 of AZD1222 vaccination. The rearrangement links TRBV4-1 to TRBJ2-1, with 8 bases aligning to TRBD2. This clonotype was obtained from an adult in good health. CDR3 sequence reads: CASSQDSGLAGYNEQFF. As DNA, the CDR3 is TGCGCCAGCAGCCAAGATTCGGGCCTAGCGGGTTACAATGAGCAGTTCTTC.